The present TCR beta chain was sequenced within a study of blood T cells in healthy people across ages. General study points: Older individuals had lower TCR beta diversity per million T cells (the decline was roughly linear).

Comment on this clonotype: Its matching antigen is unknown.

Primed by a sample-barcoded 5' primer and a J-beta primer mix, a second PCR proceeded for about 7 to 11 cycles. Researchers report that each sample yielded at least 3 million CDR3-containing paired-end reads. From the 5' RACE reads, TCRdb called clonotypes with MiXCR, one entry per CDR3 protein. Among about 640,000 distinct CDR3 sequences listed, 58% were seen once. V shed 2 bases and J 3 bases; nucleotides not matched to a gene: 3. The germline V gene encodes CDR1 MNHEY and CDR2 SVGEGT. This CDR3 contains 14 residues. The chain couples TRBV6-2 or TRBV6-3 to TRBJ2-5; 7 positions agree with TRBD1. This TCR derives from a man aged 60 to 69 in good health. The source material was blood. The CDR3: CASSYPGQEETQYF. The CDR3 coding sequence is TGTGCCAGCAGTTACCCCGGACAGGAAGAGACCCAGTACTTC.